Below, one T cell receptor (beta chain) is given with its context. The antigen is undetermined. This specimen belongs to a study of cytomegalovirus exposure and HLA in healthy donors. Overall study results and limits: In the analysis, some V segments, TRBV6-2 and TRBV6-3 included, were excluded as indistinguishable. A reported reduction in N-insertions relative to the approximately 670-donor mean was seen in an Asian-associated ancestry cluster in a later analysis.

Amplification used 60 Vbeta primers and 13 Jbeta primers. Profiled with immunoSEQ multiplex PCR; TCRdb holds only in-frame clones, not every one. The sample yields roughly 34,000 clones, 70% to 85% seen once. Germline V gene lookup returns CDR1 MGHRA and CDR2 YSYEKL. V shed 3 bases and J shed 3 bases, with 11 bases lying between them. This CDR3 comprises 14 residues. The TCR originated in a woman under 30 in good health and CMV-seronegative. J is TRBJ2-5 and V is TRBV4-1; no clear D gene. The sample consisted of PBMCs. This CDR3 reads CASSHPTRKETQYF. The DNA for the CDR3 is TGCGCCAGCAGCCATCCGACTCGAAAAGAGACCCAGTACTTC.